A selection of T cell receptor beta chains follows, all from one sample in a study of blood T cell repertoires in COVID-19. Produced via immunoSEQ multiplex PCR; TCRdb's table is partial and in-frame only. The sample records some 430,000 clones, 90% being singletons. The source material was PBMCs or T cells enriched from blood (not recorded which). Receptor source: a young man who had recovered from COVID-19. CDR3s include the opening cysteine and the closing phenylalanine or tryptophan. D genes are given only for firm matches. The size entry is marked missing in some rows and otherwise reads once, few, many or a size class.

j_call,d_call,v_call,clone_size,cdr3_aa,cdr3_nt
TRBJ1-2,TRBD1,TRBV7-9,.,CASSKWTGGDIPGGYTF,TGTGCCAGCAGCAAATGGACAGGGGGCGACATCCCAGGTGGCTACACCTTC
TRBJ1-3,.,TRBV18,.,CASSPVATPGNTIYF,TGTGCCAGCTCACCAGTCGCCACTCCTGGAAACACCATATATTTT
TRBJ2-1,.,TRBV2,.,CASTLEGVNEQFF,TGTGCCAGTACACTAGAGGGGGTCAATGAGCAGTTCTTC
TRBJ2-3,TRBD2,TRBV3-1/TRBV3-2,.,CASSEPGLASDTQYF,TGTGCCAGCAGCGAGCCGGGACTAGCTTCAGATACGCAGTATTTT
TRBJ1-3,.,TRBV18,.,CASSPRTGQLSGNTIYF,TGTGCCAGCTCACCACGAACGGGACAACTCTCTGGAAACACCATATATTTT
TRBJ2-7,TRBD2,TRBV3-1/TRBV3-2,.,CASSHGLAGDEQYF,TGTGCCAGCAGCCATGGGCTAGCGGGAGACGAGCAGTACTTC
TRBJ2-1,TRBD2,TRBV9,.,CASSSPGSGEVSYNEQFF,TGTGCCAGCAGCTCCCCGGGTAGCGGGGAGGTATCCTACAATGAGCAGTTCTTC
TRBJ1-2,.,TRBV10-3,.,CATTGTLLSGGYTF,TGTGCCACCACCGGGACTCTTCTTTCGGGTGGCTACACCTTC
TRBJ1-3,TRBD1,TRBV19,.,CASIPGQGSGNTIYF,TGTGCCAGTATTCCGGGACAGGGGTCTGGAAACACCATATATTTT
TRBJ2-5,.,TRBV9,.,CASSAGMGEGKETQYF,TGTGCCAGCAGCGCCGGGATGGGAGAGGGTAAAGAGACCCAGTACTTC
TRBJ2-1,TRBD2,TRBV2,.,CASRGGRAYNEQFF,TGTGCCAGCAGGGGCGGGAGGGCTTACAATGAGCAGTTCTTC
TRBJ2-1,.,TRBV7-9,.,CASSLQTERQQQFF,TGTGCCAGCAGCTTACAGACGGAGAGGCAGCAGCAGTTCTTC
TRBJ2-7,TRBD1,TRBV28,.,CASSIRDRAYEQYF,TGTGCCAGCAGTATCCGGGACAGAGCCTACGAGCAGTACTTC
TRBJ1-2,.,TRBV28,.,CASSYPGGSYGYTF,TGTGCCAGCAGTTACCCTGGGGGGTCCTATGGCTACACCTTC
TRBJ1-4,.,TRBV10-3,.,CAISGAPGAEKLFF,TGTGCCATCAGCGGGGCCCCGGGAGCCGAAAAACTGTTTTTT
TRBJ2-1,TRBD2,TRBV3-1/TRBV3-2,.,CASSQVLLSGGNEQFF,TGTGCCAGCAGCCAAGTGTTGCTTAGCGGGGGCAATGAGCAGTTCTTC
TRBJ1-2,.,TRBV12-3/TRBV12-4,.,CASSLEAYGYTF,TGTGCCAGCAGTTTGGAAGCGTATGGCTACACCTTC
TRBJ2-7,TRBD2,TRBV27,once,CASSRTSGYEQYF,TGTGCCAGCAGTCGGACTAGCGGTTACGAGCAGTACTTC
TRBJ2-7,.,TRBV10-1,few,CASSPSARGEQYF,TGCGCCAGCAGTCCCTCAGCCAGGGGCGAGCAGTACTTC
TRBJ2-5,TRBD1,TRBV2,.,CASSDQGAGETQYF,TGTGCCAGCAGTGACCAGGGGGCGGGGGAGACCCAGTACTTC
TRBJ2-3,.,TRBV5-4,once,CASRPAGMGPDTQYF,TGTGCCAGCAGACCCGCGGGCATGGGCCCAGATACGCAGTATTTT
TRBJ2-1,.,TRBV29-1,.,CSVNRASSYNEQFF,TGCAGCGTCAACAGGGCCTCCTCCTACAATGAGCAGTTCTTC
TRBJ2-2,TRBD2,TRBV4-2,.,CASSPALAGRTGELFF,TGTGCCAGCAGCCCAGCGCTAGCGGGAAGGACCGGGGAGCTGTTTTTT
TRBJ1-2,.,TRBV6-5,.,CASSSQGHGGYGYTF,TGTGCCAGCAGCTCCCAAGGCCACGGCGGCTATGGCTACACCTTC
TRBJ1-2,.,TRBV11-1,.,CASSFSQGGFYGYTF,TGTGCCAGCAGCTTCAGCCAGGGCGGATTCTATGGCTACACCTTC
TRBJ2-1,.,TRBV7-3,.,CASSLSGYGYNEQFF,TGTGCCAGCAGCTTATCAGGGTATGGGTACAATGAGCAGTTCTTC
TRBJ1-2,.,TRBV5-5,.,CASSRPGTGYGYTF,TGTGCCAGCAGCCGACCAGGAACCGGATATGGCTACACCTTC
TRBJ1-1,TRBD1,TRBV5-1,.,CASSGGQGKNTEAFF,TGCGCCAGCAGCGGAGGACAGGGAAAGAACACTGAAGCTTTCTTT
TRBJ2-5,.,TRBV29-1,.,CSVGRMTETQYF,TGCAGCGTTGGGCGGATGACGGAGACCCAGTACTTC
TRBJ1-1,.,TRBV6-5,.,CASRRDRSPDTEAFF,TGTGCCAGCAGACGCGACAGGAGCCCCGACACTGAAGCTTTCTTT
TRBJ2-1,TRBD1,TRBV19,.,CASSMTGSSYNEQFF,TGTGCCAGTAGTATGACAGGGAGCTCCTACAATGAGCAGTTCTTC
TRBJ2-7,TRBD1,TRBV10-3,.,CAINGGTGDGEQYF,TGTGCCATCAACGGCGGGACAGGGGATGGAGAGCAGTACTTC
TRBJ2-3,.,TRBV9,.,CASSVQGASTDTQYF,TGTGCCAGCAGCGTTCAGGGCGCGAGCACAGATACGCAGTATTTT
TRBJ2-1,.,TRBV30,.,CAWSSSANEQFF,TGTGCCTGGAGCAGTAGCGCGAATGAGCAGTTCTTC
TRBJ2-1,.,TRBV18,few,CASSPPTEYEQFF,TGTGCCAGCTCACCACCAACAGAGTACGAGCAGTTCTTC